One and the same sample provided the 13 T cell receptor beta chains below, sequenced in a study of shared clonotypes between healthy human individuals. Profiled with immunoSEQ multiplex PCR; TCRdb holds only in-frame clones, not every one. The sample consists of about 320,000 clones, over 75% of them appearing once. What was sequenced was memory CD8+ T cells sorted from blood. Subset described: CD45RO+ cells pooled with CCR7-negative TemRA cells. The receptor set was obtained from a man aged 18-30 years in good health.

This chain joins TRBV6-1 and TRBJ2-3; possible D gene TRBD2, 6 bases. Germline V gives CDR1 MNHNS, CDR2 SASEGT. The CDR3 contains 14 residues. Between the trimmed V and J ends, which lost 6 bases and 1 base, there was a span of 11 bases. CDR3 DNA sequence: TGTGCCAGCAGCGCGGGGATGGGCACAGATACGCAGTATTTT. Translated, it gives CASSAGMGTDTQYF.

The gene calls are TRBV4-1 and TRBJ2-7; TRBD2 aligns across 14 bases. This CDR3 has 18 residues. V lost 0 bases to trimming and J lost 5 bases; unmatched junction nucleotides: 9. Germline V gene sequence: CDR1 MGHRA, CDR2 YSYEKL. For the CDR3, the DNA is TGCGCCAGCAGCCAAGATAACCCGAGGACTAGCGGGAGGAACGAGCAGTACTTC. Translated: CASSQDNPRTSGRNEQYF.

By share, this clone counts as large. The chain carries TRBV15 and TRBJ2-5, with 8 bases that match TRBD2. After removal of 1 base from V and 3 bases from J, the junction contained 1 base not matched to a gene. Germline V lookup: CDR1 LNHNV, CDR2 YYDKDF (reference sequence). The CDR3 length is 14 residues. The CDR3, as DNA: TGTGCCACCAGCAGAGGTAGCGGGGAAGAGACCCAGTACTTC. It encodes CATSRGSGEETQYF. Full variable domain (outside the CDR3, taken from reference TRBV15 and TRBJ2-5): DAMVIQNPRYQVTQFGKPVTLSCSQTLNHNVMYWYQQKSSQAPKLLFHYYDKDFNNEADTPDNFQSRRPNTSFCFLDIRSPGLGDTAMYLCATSRGSGEETQYFGPGTRLLVL.

This clone has more than one count but fewer than ten. The rearrangement links TRBV4-3 to TRBJ1-4; D is uncertain. This CDR3 region has 15 residues. Germline CDR1 reads LGHNA; CDR2 reads YSLEER. The ends were cut back, 3 bases at V and 8 bases at J, with 16 bases in the middle. In DNA, the CDR3 is TGCGCCAGCAGCCATGACGGTGGCAAGAGCGAAAAACTGTTTTTT. This sequence encodes CASSHDGGKSEKLFF.

This clone showed up just a few times. The chain links TRBV27 to TRBJ1-4; D is possibly TRBD1 (6 bases). The V and J ends lost 0 bases and 7 bases respectively, with 24 bases between them. The CDR3 has 19 residues. Germline V gene data show CDR1 as MNHEY and CDR2 as SMNVEV (reference sequence). CDR3 region: CASSLSRTPGGPGSEKLFF. CDR3 DNA sequence: TGTGCCAGCAGTTTATCGAGAACTCCGGGGGGGCCCGGGTCTGAAAAACTGTTTTTT. The full variable domain, rest sourced from reference TRBV27 and TRBJ1-4, is EAQVTQNPRYLITVTGKKLTVTCSQNMNHEYMSWYRQDPGLGLRQIYYSMNVEVTDKGDVPEGYKVSRKEKRNFPLILESPSPNQTSLYFCASSLSRTPGGPGSEKLFFGSGTQLSVL.

This clone occurred a few times. The rearrangement uses TRBV13 and TRBJ2-5, with D possibly matching TRBD2 (6 bases). Per the germline V gene, CDR1 is PRHDT and CDR2 is FYEKMQ (reference sequence). V lost 4 bases, J lost 2 bases, and 11 bases lay in between. The CDR3 is 14 residues long. CDR3 protein: CASSYREPQETQYF. CDR3 nucleotide sequence: TGTGCCAGCAGCTACCGGGAGCCTCAAGAGACCCAGTACTTC. Using reference TRBV13 and TRBJ2-5 for the parts outside the CDR3, the full variable domain is AAGVIQSPRHLIKEKRETATLKCYPIPRHDTVYWYQQGPGQDPQFLISFYEKMQSDKGSIPDRFSAQQFSDYHSELNMSSLELGDSALYFCASSYREPQETQYFGPGTRLLVL.

V usage is TRBV5-6 and J usage is TRBJ2-5, with 7 bases that match TRBD2. CDR3 length equals 16 residues. The ends lost 2 bases at V and 2 bases at J; junction bases unmatched: 9. The germline V gene has CDR1 SGHDT and CDR2 YYEEEE. CDR3 DNA: TGTGCCAGCAGCTTTTGGGGCGCGGGGGAGCAAGAGACCCAGTACTTC. Its translation is CASSFWGAGEQETQYF.

V usage is TRBV28 and J usage is TRBJ2-7; TRBD1 aligns across 9 bases. CDR3 length equals 14 residues. Germline V gives CDR1 MDHEN, CDR2 SYDVKM. With V trimmed by 6 bases and J by 0 bases, 3 bases remained unmatched. CDR3: CASREDRGSYEQYF. As DNA, the CDR3 is TGTGCCAGCAGGGAGGACAGGGGCTCCTACGAGCAGTACTTC. The full variable domain, completed using reference TRBV28 and TRBJ2-7, is DVKVTQSSRYLVKRTGEKVFLECVQDMDHENMFWYRQDPGLGLRLIYFSYDVKMKEKGDIPEGYSVSREKKERFSLILESASTNQTSMYLCASREDRGSYEQYFGPGTRLTVT.

The chain recombines TRBV30 with TRBJ2-2, with 10 positions matching TRBD2. The CDR3 is 17 amino acids. V trimming: 2 bases; J trimming: 6 bases; junction bases outside the gene matches: 12. Germline V gives CDR1 GTSNPN, CDR2 SVGIG (reference sequence). The CDR3 is CAWSRVLAGVGAGELFF. CDR3 in DNA: TGTGCCTGGAGTCGGGTTCTAGCGGGAGTTGGGGCCGGGGAGCTGTTTTTT.

The J gene is TRBJ2-1, the V gene TRBV2; TRBD2 matches 9 bases. J lost 4 bases, V lost 2 bases, and 6 bases had no gene match. The CDR3 extends over 16 amino acids. CDR1 is SNHLY and CDR2 is FYNNEI in the germline V gene. CDR3 DNA sequence: TGTGCCAGCAGTGAATATCTAGCGGGGATTTACAATGAGCAGTTCTTC. It yields the protein CASSEYLAGIYNEQFF.

The chain recombines TRBV6-1 with TRBJ1-1; possible D gene TRBD1, 5 bases. V dropped 1 base and J dropped 5 bases, with 14 bases sitting between them. CDR3 length: 15 residues. The germline CDR1 and CDR2 sequences are MNHNS and SASEGT. CDR3 DNA: TGTGCCAGCAGTGAAGGAGCCCGTAGGGGTACTGAAGCTTTCTTT. Translated, it gives CASSEGARRGTEAFF.

The rearrangement uses TRBV9 and TRBJ2-2; no firm D call. This CDR3 has 13 amino acids. The V and J ends lost 5 bases and 2 bases respectively, with 7 bases between them. Germline V lookup: CDR1 SGDLS, CDR2 YYNGEE. CDR3 nucleotides: TGTGCCAGCAGACTGGGAAACACCGGGGAGCTGTTTTTT. Translating gives CASRLGNTGELFF.

The rearrangement uses TRBV5-5 and TRBJ2-3, with D unresolved. Looked up from germline, CDR1 is SGHKS and CDR2 is YYEKEE (reference sequence). The CDR3 extends over 17 amino acids. Trimming stripped 0 bases from V and 0 bases from J, with 14 bases between. The CDR3 region is CASSLAVDVSSTDTQYF. The DNA of the CDR3 is TGTGCCAGCAGCTTGGCAGTCGACGTCTCTAGCACAGATACGCAGTATTTT.